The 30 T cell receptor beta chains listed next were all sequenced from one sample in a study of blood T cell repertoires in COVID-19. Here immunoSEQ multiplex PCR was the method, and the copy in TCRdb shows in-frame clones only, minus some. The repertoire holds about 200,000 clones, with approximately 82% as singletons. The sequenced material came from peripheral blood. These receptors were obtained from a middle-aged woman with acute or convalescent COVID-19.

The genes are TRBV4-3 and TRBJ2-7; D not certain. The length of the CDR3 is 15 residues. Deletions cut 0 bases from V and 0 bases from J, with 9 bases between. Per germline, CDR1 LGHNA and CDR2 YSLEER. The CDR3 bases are TGCGCCAGCAGCCAAGAACCGGTAAGCTCCTACGAGCAGTACTTC. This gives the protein CASSQEPVSSYEQYF.

CDR3 residues: CASGASDRVRYEQYF. CDR3 DNA: TGTGCTAGTGGCGCTTCCGACAGGGTCCGTTACGAGCAGTACTTC. This chain links TRBV12-5 with TRBJ2-7, with 7 bases identical to TRBD1. J was trimmed by 4 bases and V by 6 bases; bases with no gene match: 12. Germline CDR1 is LGHNT and CDR2 is FRNRAP. This CDR3 region has 15 residues.

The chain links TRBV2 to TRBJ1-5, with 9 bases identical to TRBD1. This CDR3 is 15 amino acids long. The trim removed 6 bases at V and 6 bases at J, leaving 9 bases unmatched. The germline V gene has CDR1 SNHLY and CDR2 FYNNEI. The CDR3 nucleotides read TGTGCCAGCAGGGGAACAGGGGGCGCGGGTCAGCCCCAGCATTTT. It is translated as CASRGTGGAGQPQHF.

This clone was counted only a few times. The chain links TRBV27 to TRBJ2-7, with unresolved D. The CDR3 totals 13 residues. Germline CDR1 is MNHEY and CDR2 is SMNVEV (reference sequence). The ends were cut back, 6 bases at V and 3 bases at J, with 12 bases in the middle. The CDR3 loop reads CASSDFPFYEQYF. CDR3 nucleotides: TGTGCCAGCAGCGACTTCCCTTTCTACGAGCAGTACTTC.

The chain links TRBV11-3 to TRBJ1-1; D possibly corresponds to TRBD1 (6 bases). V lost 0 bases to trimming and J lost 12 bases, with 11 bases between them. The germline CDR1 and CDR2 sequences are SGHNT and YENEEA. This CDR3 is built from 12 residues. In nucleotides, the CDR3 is TGTGCCAGCAGCTTAGACGGGACACAGACTTTCTTT. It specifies CASSLDGTQTFF.

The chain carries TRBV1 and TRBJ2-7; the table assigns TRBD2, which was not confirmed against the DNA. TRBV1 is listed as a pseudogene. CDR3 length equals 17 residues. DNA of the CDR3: TGCACCAGCAGCCACACGGCCGGGACTAGCGGGGGACACGAGCAGTACTTC. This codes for CTSSHTAGTSGGHEQYF.

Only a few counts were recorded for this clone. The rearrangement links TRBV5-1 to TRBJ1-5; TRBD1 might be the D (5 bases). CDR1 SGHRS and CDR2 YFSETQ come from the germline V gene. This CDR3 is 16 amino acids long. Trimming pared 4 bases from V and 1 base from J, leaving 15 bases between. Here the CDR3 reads CASSPVGGGSNQPQHF. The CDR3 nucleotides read TGCGCCAGCAGCCCGGTGGGGGGAGGAAGCAATCAGCCCCAGCATTTT. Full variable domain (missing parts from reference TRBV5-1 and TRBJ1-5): KAGVTQTPRYLIKTRGQQVTLSCSPISGHRSVSWYQQTPGQGLQFLFEYFSETQRNKGNFPGRFSGRQFSNSRSEMNVSTLELGDSALYLCASSPVGGGSNQPQHFGDGTRLSIL.

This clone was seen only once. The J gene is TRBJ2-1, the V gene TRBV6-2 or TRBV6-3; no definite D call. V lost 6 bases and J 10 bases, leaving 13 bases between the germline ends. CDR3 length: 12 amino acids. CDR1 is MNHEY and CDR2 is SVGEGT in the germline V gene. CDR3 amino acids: CASSRAKAEQFF. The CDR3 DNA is TGTGCCAGCAGCCGGGCCAAGGCGGAGCAGTTCTTC.

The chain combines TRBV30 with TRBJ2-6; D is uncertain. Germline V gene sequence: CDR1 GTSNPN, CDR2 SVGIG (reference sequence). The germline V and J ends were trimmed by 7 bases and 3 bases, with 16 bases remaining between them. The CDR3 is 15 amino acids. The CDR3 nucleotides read TGTGCCTATCACATCTCCTCGGGTGGGGCCAACGTCCTGACTTTC. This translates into CAYHISSGGANVLTF.

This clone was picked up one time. The CDR3 reads CASSGGGYNEQFF. The CDR3 DNA follows: TGTGCCAGTAGTGGAGGCGGGTACAATGAGCAGTTCTTC. The rearrangement links TRBV7-3 to TRBJ2-1, with D possibly matching TRBD2 (5 bases). The CDR3 contains 13 residues. Per germline, CDR1 SGHTA and CDR2 FQGTGA. Trimming pared 9 bases from V and 4 bases from J, leaving 13 bases between.

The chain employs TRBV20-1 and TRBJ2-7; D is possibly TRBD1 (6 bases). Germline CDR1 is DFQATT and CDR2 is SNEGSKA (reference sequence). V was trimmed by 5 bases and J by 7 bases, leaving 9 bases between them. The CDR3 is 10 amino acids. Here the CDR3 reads CSASQGEQYF. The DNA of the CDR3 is TGCAGTGCTTCGCAGGGGGAGCAGTACTTC.

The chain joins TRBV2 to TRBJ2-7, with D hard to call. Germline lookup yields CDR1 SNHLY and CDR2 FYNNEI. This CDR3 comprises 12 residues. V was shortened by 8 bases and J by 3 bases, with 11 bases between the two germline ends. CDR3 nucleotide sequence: TGTGCCAGCGGTCGGTCGCTCTACGAGCAGTACTTC. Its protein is CASGRSLYEQYF.

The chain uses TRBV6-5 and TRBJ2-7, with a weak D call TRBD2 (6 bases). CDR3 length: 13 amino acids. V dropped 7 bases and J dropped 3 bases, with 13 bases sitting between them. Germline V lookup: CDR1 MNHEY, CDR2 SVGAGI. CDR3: CASTQPGLYEQYF. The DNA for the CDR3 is TGTGCCAGCACCCAACCGGGACTCTACGAGCAGTACTTC.

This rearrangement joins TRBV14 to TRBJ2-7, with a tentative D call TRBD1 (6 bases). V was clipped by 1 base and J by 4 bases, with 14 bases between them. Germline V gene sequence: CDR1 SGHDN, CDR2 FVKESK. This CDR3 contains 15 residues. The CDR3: CASSQVRGRGYEQYF. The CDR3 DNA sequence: TGTGCCAGCAGCCAAGTCCGCGGAAGGGGGTACGAGCAGTACTTC.

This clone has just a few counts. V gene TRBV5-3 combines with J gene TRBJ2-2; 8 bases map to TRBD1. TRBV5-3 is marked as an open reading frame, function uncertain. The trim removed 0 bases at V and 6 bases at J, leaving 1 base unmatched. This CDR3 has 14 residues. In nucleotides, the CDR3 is TGTGCCAGAAGCTTGGGACAGGGGCCCGGGGAGCTGTTTTTT. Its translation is CARSLGQGPGELFF.

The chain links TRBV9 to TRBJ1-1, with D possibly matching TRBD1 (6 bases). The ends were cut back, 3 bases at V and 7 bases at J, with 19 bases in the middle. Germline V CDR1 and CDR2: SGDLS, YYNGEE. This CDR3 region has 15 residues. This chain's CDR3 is CASSGGVGGQVEAFF. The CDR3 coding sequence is TGTGCCAGCAGCGGCGGTGTTGGGGGCCAAGTTGAAGCTTTCTTT.

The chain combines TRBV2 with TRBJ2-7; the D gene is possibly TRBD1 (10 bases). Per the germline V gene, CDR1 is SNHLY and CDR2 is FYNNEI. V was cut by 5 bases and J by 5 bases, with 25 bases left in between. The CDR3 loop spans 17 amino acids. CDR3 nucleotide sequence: TGTGCCAGCAGTCGGGACAGGGGTAGCGGGAGTCTGAACGAGCAGTACTTC. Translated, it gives CASSRDRGSGSLNEQYF.

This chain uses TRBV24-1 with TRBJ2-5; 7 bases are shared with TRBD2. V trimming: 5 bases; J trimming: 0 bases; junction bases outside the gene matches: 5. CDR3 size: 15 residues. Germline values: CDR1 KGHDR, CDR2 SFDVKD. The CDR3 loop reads CATSVWRENQETQYF. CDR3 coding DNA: TGTGCCACCAGTGTTTGGCGGGAGAACCAAGAGACCCAGTACTTC.

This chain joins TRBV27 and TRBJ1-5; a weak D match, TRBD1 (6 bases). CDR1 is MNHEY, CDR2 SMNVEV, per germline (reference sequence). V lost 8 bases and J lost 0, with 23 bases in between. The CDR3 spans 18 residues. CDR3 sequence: CASLPRLTGTNSNQPQHF. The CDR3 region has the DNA TGTGCCAGCCTCCCTCGATTAACCGGGACAAATAGCAATCAGCCCCAGCATTTT.

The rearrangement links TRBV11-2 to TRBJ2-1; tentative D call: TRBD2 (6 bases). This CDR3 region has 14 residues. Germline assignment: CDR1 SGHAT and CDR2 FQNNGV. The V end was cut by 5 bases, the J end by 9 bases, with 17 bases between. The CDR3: CASSLSGGVPEQFF. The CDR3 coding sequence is TGTGCCAGCAGCCTATCCGGAGGGGTCCCTGAGCAGTTCTTC. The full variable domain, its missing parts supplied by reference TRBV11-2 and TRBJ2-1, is EAGVAQSPRYKIIEKRQSVAFWCNPISGHATLYWYQQILGQGPKLLIQFQNNGVVDDSQLPKDRFSAERLKGVDSTLKIQPAKLEDSAVYLCASSLSGGVPEQFFGPGTRLTVL.

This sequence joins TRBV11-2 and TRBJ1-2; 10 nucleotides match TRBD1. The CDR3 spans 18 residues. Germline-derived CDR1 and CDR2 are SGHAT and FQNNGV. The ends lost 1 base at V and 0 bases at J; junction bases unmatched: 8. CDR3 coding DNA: TGTGCCAGCAGCTTAGGCCGGGACAGGGGCCGAGCTAACTATGGCTACACCTTC. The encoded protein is CASSLGRDRGRANYGYTF.

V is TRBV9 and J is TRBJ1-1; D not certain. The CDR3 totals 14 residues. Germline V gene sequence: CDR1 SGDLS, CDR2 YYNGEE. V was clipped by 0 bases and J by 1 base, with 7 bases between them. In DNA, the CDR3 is TGTGCCAGCAGCGTAGTCGAGGGGAACACTGAAGCTTTCTTT. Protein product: CASSVVEGNTEAFF.

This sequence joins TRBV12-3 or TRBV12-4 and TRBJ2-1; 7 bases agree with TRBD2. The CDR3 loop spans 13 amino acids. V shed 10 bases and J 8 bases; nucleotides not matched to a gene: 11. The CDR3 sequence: CATYRQGGDEQFF. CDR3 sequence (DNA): TGTGCCACCTACCGGCAGGGAGGGGATGAGCAGTTCTTC.

CDR3 DNA sequence: TGTGCCAGCAGTGCCGGGACTAGCGGGAGGGGTGGAAACATTCAGTACTTC. It specifies CASSAGTSGRGGNIQYF. The rearrangement uses TRBV6-2 or TRBV6-3 and TRBJ2-4, with TRBD2 identical over 16 bases. Germline CDR1 MNHEY, CDR2 SVGEGT. CDR3 length equals 17 residues. The junction had 7 bases not matched to a gene; V was cut back by 5 bases and J by 6 bases.

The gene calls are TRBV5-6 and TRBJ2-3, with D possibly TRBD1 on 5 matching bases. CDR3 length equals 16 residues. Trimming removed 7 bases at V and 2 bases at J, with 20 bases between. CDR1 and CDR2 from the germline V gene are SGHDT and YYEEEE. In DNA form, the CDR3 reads TGTGCCAGCCGAACCACCAGAGACAGTTACACAGATACGCAGTATTTT. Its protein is CASRTTRDSYTDTQYF.

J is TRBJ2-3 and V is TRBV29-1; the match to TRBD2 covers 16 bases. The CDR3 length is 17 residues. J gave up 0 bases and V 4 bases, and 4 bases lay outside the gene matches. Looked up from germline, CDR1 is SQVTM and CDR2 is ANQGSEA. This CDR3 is CSVVGTSGRASTDTQYF. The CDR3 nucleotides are TGCAGCGTTGTCGGGACTAGCGGGAGGGCTAGCACAGATACGCAGTATTTT.

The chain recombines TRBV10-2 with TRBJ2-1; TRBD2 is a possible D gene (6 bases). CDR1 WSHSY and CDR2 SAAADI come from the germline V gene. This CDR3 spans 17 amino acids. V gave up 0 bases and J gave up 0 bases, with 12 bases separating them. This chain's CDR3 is CASSESGGPGSYNEQFF. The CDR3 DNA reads TGCGCCAGCAGTGAGTCGGGGGGACCCGGCTCCTACAATGAGCAGTTCTTC.

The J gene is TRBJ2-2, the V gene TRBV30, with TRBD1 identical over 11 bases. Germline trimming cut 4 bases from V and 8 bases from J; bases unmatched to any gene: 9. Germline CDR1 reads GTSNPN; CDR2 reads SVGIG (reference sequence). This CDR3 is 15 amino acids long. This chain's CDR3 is CAWTLGTGGSGELFF. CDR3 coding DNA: TGTGCCTGGACCCTGGGGACAGGGGGTTCAGGGGAGCTGTTTTTT.

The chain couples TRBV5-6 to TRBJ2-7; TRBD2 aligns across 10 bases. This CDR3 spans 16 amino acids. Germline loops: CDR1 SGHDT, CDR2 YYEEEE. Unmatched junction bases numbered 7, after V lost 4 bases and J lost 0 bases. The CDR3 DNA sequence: TGTGCCAGCAGCCAATATAGCGGGGGGTACTCCTACGAGCAGTACTTC. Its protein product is CASSQYSGGYSYEQYF.

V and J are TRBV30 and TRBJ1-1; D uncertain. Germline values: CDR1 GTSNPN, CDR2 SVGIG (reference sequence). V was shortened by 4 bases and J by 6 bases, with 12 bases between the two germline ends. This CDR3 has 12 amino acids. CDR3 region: CAWTGNTAEAFF. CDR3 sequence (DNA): TGTGCCTGGACAGGTAACACGGCTGAAGCTTTCTTT. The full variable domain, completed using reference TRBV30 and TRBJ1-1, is SQTIHQWPATLVQPVGSPLSLECTVEGTSNPNLYWYRQAAGRGLQLLFYSVGIGQISSEVPQNLSASRPQDRQFILSSKKLLLSDSGFYLCAWTGNTAEAFFGQGTRLTVV.